The rows below give T cell receptor beta chains drawn from one sample of a study of shared clonotypes between healthy human individuals. TCRdb's table, derived via immunoSEQ multiplex PCR, lists solely in-frame clones and lacks some. The profile shows roughly 2,300,000 clones, 85% to 95% of them singletons. The material sequenced was naive CD4+ T cells from PBMCs. These receptors originate from a young man in good health. Some clones in this sample may be carry-over from other donors' samples. CDR3s include the opening cysteine and the closing phenylalanine or tryptophan. Fields, in order: CDR3 length, V gene, J gene, CDR3 protein.

15	TRBV11-2	TRBJ2-2	CASSLWLAGTGELFF
13	TRBV7-9	TRBJ2-7	CASRTGGLNEQYF
11	TRBV14	TRBJ2-3	CASSLGGTQYF
16	TRBV28	TRBJ1-2	CASAPLGRLGVYGYTF
15	TRBV5-1	TRBJ2-2	CASSLAFGAGGELFF
13	TRBV5-6	TRBJ1-2	CASSPGRHYGYTF
14	TRBV6-5	TRBJ1-6	CASSGSSYNSPLHF
14	TRBV5-1	TRBJ2-2	CASSSVSGTGELFF
14	TRBV19	TRBJ1-1	CASSKGNGYTEAFF
16	TRBV28	TRBJ2-6	CASSHLQYSGANVLTF
17	TRBV9	TRBJ2-3	CASSQGLAGGGTDTQYF